This is a list of T cell receptor beta chains from one sample in a study of regulatory T cells in long-lasting Graves disease. A single record per CDR3 protein comes from TCRdb applying MiXCR to the multiplex PCR reads. The sample consists of fewer than 450,000 distinct CDR3 sequences, approximately 16% of them appearing once. The sample was also reused in another study, on T cells in Graves' hyperthyroidism and ophthalmopathy.

This specimen was peripheral blood mononuclear cells (PBMCs), taken at new diagnosis, from a patient treated with antithyroid drugs. These receptors all stem from a middle-aged woman with Graves disease. The CDR3 runs from the conserved cysteine through the conserved F or W. The D gene is left open where the match is weak. Where a row states a size, it is once, few, many or the class of an expanded clone; other rows omit it.

>TRBJ2-7|TRBV6-1|TRBD1|few
TGTGCCAGCAGAACCCCGGGACAGGGTACGGTCGAGCAGTACTTC
CASRTPGQGTVEQYF
>TRBJ1-2|TRBV19|.|many
TGTGCCATCGAGACAGGATATGGCTACACCTTC
CAIETGYGYTF
>TRBJ2-2|TRBV29-1|.|many
TGCAGCCCAAATCCGACGGCGGTCCCCACCGGGGAGCTGTTTTTT
CSPNPTAVPTGELFF
>TRBJ2-2|TRBV20-1|.|many
TGCAGTGCTAGATCTGGGAGCGGAGCCTTCACCGGGGAGCTGTTTTTT
CSARSGSGAFTGELFF
>TRBJ2-1|TRBV10-3|.|many
TGTGCCATCAGTGAGGGGAGCGGAGGGCCCTACAATGAGCAGTTCTTC
CAISEGSGGPYNEQFF
>TRBJ2-5|TRBV20-1|.|many
TGCAGTGCTAGGGGGGAGACCCAGTACTTC
CSARGETQYF
>TRBJ2-5|TRBV11-3|.|.
TGTGCCAGCAGCTTAGGGGCAGGCGGGACCCAGTACTTC
CASSLGAGGTQYF
>TRBJ2-7|TRBV28|TRBD1|.
TGTGCCAGCAGTCCTCGAGGACAGGGCCCCCGGGGCGAGCAGTACTTC
CASSPRGQGPRGEQYF
>TRBJ1-1|TRBV6-1|TRBD1|many
TGTGCCAGCAGCCAGGACAGGGGGCGATGGGGCACTGAAGCTTTCTTT
CASSQDRGRWGTEAFF
>TRBJ2-1|TRBV20-1|TRBD1|.
TGCAGTGCAGGGACAGGGGACCCTTACAATGAGCAGCTCTTC
CSAGTGDPYNEQLF
>TRBJ2-2|TRBV19|TRBD1|.
TGTGCCAGTAGTATAGATCTCAGGGGGCGCAGCACCGGGGAGCTGTTTTTT
CASSIDLRGRSTGELFF
>TRBJ1-2|TRBV27|TRBD1|.
TGTGCCAGCAGAAGGACAGGGGCAGAGGGCTACACCTTC
CASRRTGAEGYTF
>TRBJ2-3|TRBV11-3|TRBD2|few
TGTGCCAGCAGCTTCGGTGGGCTAGCGGGAGCCTCAGATACGCAGTATTTT
CASSFGGLAGASDTQYF
>TRBJ2-1|TRBV4-2|.|.
TGTGCCAGCAGCCAAGCGCGTACTAGTTTAGACAATGAGCAGTTCTTC
CASSQARTSLDNEQFF
>TRBJ1-1|TRBV27|.|many
TGTGCCAGCAGTCATTACCCCTCGTCGGGTGAAGCTTTCTTT
CASSHYPSSGEAFF
>TRBJ2-1|TRBV20-1|.|many
TGCAGTGCCCTTAAGGCCTACAATGAGCAGTTCTTC
CSALKAYNEQFF
>TRBJ2-2|TRBV5-1|TRBD2|many
TGCGCCAGCAGCTTGGAGAGCGGGAGGAGCACCGGGGAGCTGTTTTTT
CASSLESGRSTGELFF
>TRBJ2-5|TRBV28|.|many
TGTGCCAGCAGTCCCCAGACAGGTTTGGAGACCCAGTACTTC
CASSPQTGLETQYF
>TRBJ2-3|TRBV5-6|.|.
TGTGCCAGCAGCCTCTGGGCAGCCCCTAGCACAGATACGCAGTATTTT
CASSLWAAPSTDTQYF
>TRBJ2-1|TRBV4-3|TRBD2|few
TGCGCCAGCAGCCGCGAAGGGCTAGCGGGAGTATACAATGAGCAGTTCTTC
CASSREGLAGVYNEQFF
>TRBJ2-5|TRBV7-8|TRBD2|many
TGTGCCAGCAGCCCACGGACTAGCGGCCAAGAGACCCAGTACTTC
CASSPRTSGQETQYF
>TRBJ2-5|TRBV7-2|.|many
TGTGCCAGCAGCATTATGCAGGGGTGGGAAGAGACCCAGTACTTC
CASSIMQGWEETQYF